This T cell receptor (beta chain) was found in a study of blood T cell repertoires in COVID-19 (dated by TCRdb to 2018 to 2020). With respect to the entire study: Collaborator samples came from the United States, Italy and Spain and covered acute and convalescent phases of COVID-19. Nearly every sample came with metadata listing a de-identified subject ID, COVID-19 status, age in years and sex. Where available, HLA class I and class II types were obtained from metadata supplied by the sample provider rather than from assay-based typing. The repertoires were released in a freely available public database meant as a resource for research on the immune response to SARS-CoV-2. Deeply sampled blood TCRbeta repertoires from subjects exposed to, actively infected with, or recovered from COVID-19 were included in the dataset. The samples were drawn from the first 160 participants of the ongoing ImmuneRACE study and from 950 to 1,500 subjects provided by 6 global collaborators. The prospective study material was composed of cDNA or gDNA derived from T cells, B-cell-depleted T cells, or PBMCs.

TCRbeta CDR3 regions were amplified from genomic DNA by means of the immunoSEQ Assay, a bias-controlled multiplex PCR. In the authors' own workflow: Within the assay, amplification of reference gene primers was used to estimate how many nucleated cells each sample contained. To quantify the absolute abundance of each unique TCRbeta CDR3 rearrangement, sequence reads were collapsed and filtered. For each sample, productive Simpson clonality was calculated by taking the square root of Simpson's diversity index across productive rearrangements. Entries here come from immuneACCESS through TCRdb and include only in-frame sequences with V and J called. Some clones fail to appear in such tables; in the studies checked, an unresolved V gene covers under half of the shortfall, and the cause of the remainder is unknown. V and J calls and clone size are those listed in that table; D and trimming were worked out from the DNA. The sample table records around 700,000 clones; about 90% of these occur just once. The ten largest clones represent roughly 0.25% of the sample.

Its CDR3 holds 16 amino acids, cysteine through phenylalanine. Only the CDR3 DNA stays, 48 bases, in frame from base 1. CDR1 and CDR2, looked up from the germline V gene, are KGHDR and SFDVKD. Trimmed from V: 1 base; trimmed from J: 5 bases; junction bases lacking a gene match: 5. Study-level results and caveats: The amount of clinical and demographic metadata varied by source and participant and was provided uncurated.

As regards this clone: Its antigen target is currently unknown. Base-call qualities are not available, and no considerably larger clone is one nucleotide away.

Each collaborating institution followed its own protocols to collect whole blood in K2EDTA tubes. For TCRbeta analysis, collaborator samples were shipped as frozen whole blood, as isolated PBMCs, or as DNA extracted from either sample type. The chain joins TRBV24-1 to TRBJ2-5, with 11 bases matching TRBD1. The TCR sequence derives from a woman between 18 and 29 years old with acute or convalescent COVID-19. The source material was peripheral blood. The nucleotides are TGTGCCACCAGTGATTTACGGGACAGGGGGTCGGAGACCCAGTACTTC. This gives the protein CATSDLRDRGSETQYF.